This TCR beta chain was documented in a study of T cell responses to AZD1222 COVID-19 vaccine. Study in general: Whether given at about 4 or about 12 weeks, second doses were pooled. General study points: It was only after the peak T cell response that any repertoires were sampled. Just five or six AZD1222 recipients were seropositive at baseline. Spike-specific TCRs gained breadth and depth after people received two AZD1222 doses.

Assay: immunoSEQ multiplex PCR; the TCRdb copy retains only in-frame clones and omits some. The table shows 100,000 to 140,000 clones, with about 90% occurring only once. About this clone: Its matching antigen is unknown.

CDR3 length: 14 residues. Germline V gives CDR1 MNHNY, CDR2 SVGAGI (reference sequence). Between the trimmed V and J ends, which lost 5 bases and 4 bases, there was a span of 14 bases. This specimen was peripheral blood, taken on day 0 of AZD1222 vaccination. The V and J genes are TRBV6-6 and TRBJ1-2; possible D gene TRBD1, 5 bases. This receptor was obtained from an adult in good health. The CDR3 DNA follows: TGTGCCAGCAGTCAAGACAGACAACTCTATGGCTACACCTTC. It codes for CASSQDRQLYGYTF.